These 26 T cell receptor beta chains were sequenced from one sample in a study of blood T cell repertoires in COVID-19. Generated by immunoSEQ multiplex PCR, the TCRdb table keeps only in-frame clones and is missing some. The sample records 150,000 to 200,000 clones, around four fifths being singletons. Sequenced sample: peripheral blood. These receptors all come from a middle-aged man who had recovered from COVID-19.

DNA of the CDR3: TGTGCCAGCAGTTCTCCGATGCACGGAGACTATGGCTACACCTTC. Residues: CASSSPMHGDYGYTF. The chain combines TRBV27 with TRBJ1-2; D gene uncertain. Germline values: CDR1 MNHEY, CDR2 SMNVEV (reference sequence). V lost 4 bases, J lost 3 bases, and 15 bases lay in between. CDR3 length equals 15 residues.

The CDR3 here is CASSPRVNTEAFF. CDR3 DNA: TGTGCCAGCAGCCCCCGGGTGAACACTGAAGCTTTCTTT. This rearrangement joins TRBV7-9 to TRBJ1-1; D uncertain. Germline V CDR1 and CDR2: SEHNR, FQNEAQ (reference sequence). V was pared by 5 bases and J by 0 bases, with 7 bases between. The CDR3 is 13 amino acids.

This chain joins TRBV27 and TRBJ2-7; perhaps TRBD2 as D (6 bases). The germline V and J ends were trimmed by 8 bases and 7 bases, with 12 bases remaining between them. CDR3 size: 11 residues. Germline V CDR1 and CDR2: MNHEY, SMNVEV (reference sequence). CDR3 in amino acids: CASGGMGEQYF. Written as DNA, the CDR3 is TGTGCCAGCGGGGGGATGGGAGAGCAGTACTTC.

The J gene is TRBJ1-1, the V gene TRBV4-3; D is undetermined. Germline CDR1 LGHNA, CDR2 YSLEER. The CDR3 totals 15 residues. The V gene lost 0 bases and the J gene lost 4 bases, with 12 bases spanning the gap. As DNA, the CDR3 is TGCGCCAGCAGCCAAGATTCTGTGGGCAGCACTGAAGCTTTCTTT. Protein sequence: CASSQDSVGSTEAFF.

This clone was detected only once. J is TRBJ2-5 and V is TRBV2; D remains unclear. CDR1 and CDR2 (germline): SNHLY, FYNNEI. CDR3 length: 15 amino acids. The V end was cut by 5 bases, the J end by 1 base, with 14 bases between. The CDR3 region has the DNA TGTGCCAGCAGTAGTTCTCGGTCGGGCCAAGAGACCCAGTACTTC. Translating gives CASSSSRSGQETQYF.

V usage is TRBV28 and J usage is TRBJ1-1; D not certain. V was trimmed by 2 bases and J by 9 bases, leaving 13 bases between them. CDR3 size: 13 residues. In germline, CDR1 is MDHEN, CDR2 SYDVKM. CDR3 sequence: CASSLGGFNKAFF. CDR3 DNA sequence: TGTGCCAGCAGTTTAGGAGGGTTTAATAAAGCTTTCTTT.

The V and J genes are TRBV6-1 and TRBJ2-1; TRBD2 aligns across 14 bases. Losses at the gene ends were 4 bases for V and 0 bases for J; bases not matched to a gene: 2. Germline CDR1 is MNHNS and CDR2 is SASEGT. This CDR3 is 17 amino acids long. The CDR3 spells CASSGLAGGPSYNEQFF. In nucleotides, the CDR3 is TGTGCCAGCAGTGGACTAGCGGGAGGGCCCTCCTACAATGAGCAGTTCTTC.

This clone was counted once. This chain links TRBV19 with TRBJ2-3; TRBD2 matches 7 bases. CDR3 length: 14 amino acids. Germline V gene lookup returns CDR1 LNHDA and CDR2 SQIVND (reference sequence). With V trimmed by 9 bases and J by 5 bases, 11 bases remained unmatched. This CDR3 reads CASLKAGSIDTQYF. The CDR3 coding sequence is TGTGCCAGCCTGAAAGCGGGATCTATAGATACGCAGTATTTT.

The chain has TRBV2 and TRBJ2-7; D remains ambiguous. V lost 1 base, J lost 3 bases, and 13 bases lay in between. The CDR3 loop spans 15 amino acids. CDR1 is SNHLY, CDR2 FYNNEI, per germline. CDR3 sequence (DNA): TGTGCCAGCAGTGAAGGGATAACAGTCGACTACGAGCAGTACTTC. Its protein product is CASSEGITVDYEQYF.

The chain uses TRBV30 and TRBJ2-5, with 8 bases lining up with TRBD2. Germline CDR1 reads GTSNPN; CDR2 reads SVGIG (reference sequence). V shed 3 bases and J 2 bases; nucleotides not matched to a gene: 2. This CDR3 has 13 amino acids. The CDR3 DNA reads as TGTGCCTGGAGGTCTAGCGGGCAAGAGACCCAGTACTTC. This translates into CAWRSSGQETQYF.

The rearrangement uses TRBV5-1 and TRBJ1-2; TRBD1 matches 7 bases. V was clipped by 4 bases and J by 3 bases; unmatched bases: 9. The germline V gene encodes CDR1 SGHRS and CDR2 YFSETQ. The CDR3 is 15 amino acids. This chain's CDR3 is CASSRTGENDYGYTF. In DNA, the CDR3 is TGCGCCAGCAGCCGTACAGGGGAAAACGACTATGGCTACACCTTC.

V and J are TRBV5-1 and TRBJ2-3; D might be TRBD2 (5 bases). The length of the CDR3 is 18 residues. Trimming took 4 bases from V and 0 from J, leaving 21 bases between them. Germline lookup yields CDR1 SGHRS and CDR2 YFSETQ. The CDR3: CASSPPHLARPSTDTQYF. For the CDR3, the DNA is TGCGCCAGCAGCCCCCCCCACTTAGCGAGACCTAGCACAGATACGCAGTATTTT.

The genes are TRBV12-3 or TRBV12-4 and TRBJ1-2, with D possibly matching TRBD1 (6 bases). With 2 bases removed from V and 8 bases from J, the gap between germline ends came to 12 bases. This CDR3 is 13 amino acids long. CDR3 nucleotides: TGTGCCAGCAGTTTAAGCCTGGGGGCAGGCTACACCTTC. This gives the protein CASSLSLGAGYTF.

The chain combines TRBV19 with TRBJ1-2; 9 bases fit TRBD1. The CDR3 consists of 16 residues. Per the germline V gene, CDR1 is LNHDA and CDR2 is SQIVND (reference sequence). V dropped 1 base and J dropped 4; count of bases not matched to a gene: 7. The CDR3 sequence: CASSIGNTGGVYGYTF. As DNA, the CDR3 is TGTGCCAGTAGTATAGGGAACACAGGGGGCGTCTATGGCTACACCTTC.

This chain connects TRBV27 to TRBJ2-2; TRBD2 agrees at 7 bases. V shed 3 bases, J shed 5 bases, and the junction held 12 bases outside the gene matches. Germline CDR1 is MNHEY and CDR2 is SMNVEV (reference sequence). The CDR3 loop spans 17 amino acids. The CDR3 reads CASSLGRTSVFTGELFF. Here the CDR3 DNA reads TGTGCCAGCAGTTTGGGGAGGACTAGTGTTTTTACCGGGGAGCTGTTTTTT.

This chain links TRBV4-3 with TRBJ2-6, with a possible D match to TRBD2 (6 bases). The CDR3 runs 16 residues. The V and J ends lost 1 base and 2 bases respectively, with 9 bases between them. Germline assignment: CDR1 LGHNA and CDR2 YSLEER. The CDR3 sequence is CASSQAGEAGANVLTF. As DNA, the CDR3 is TGCGCCAGCAGCCAAGCGGGGGAGGCTGGGGCCAACGTCCTGACTTTC.

The chain carries TRBV28 and TRBJ1-1; no reliable D call. V was shortened by 4 bases and J by 2 bases, with 14 bases between the two germline ends. Germline V lookup: CDR1 MDHEN, CDR2 SYDVKM. CDR3 length: 15 amino acids. This CDR3 reads CASSSPRKRNTEAFF. Here the CDR3 DNA reads TGTGCCAGCAGTTCACCTAGAAAGAGAAACACTGAAGCTTTCTTT. The full variable domain, in which reference TRBV28 and TRBJ1-1 provide the parts outside the CDR3, is DVKVTQSSRYLVKRTGEKVFLECVQDMDHENMFWYRQDPGLGLRLIYFSYDVKMKEKGDIPEGYSVSREKKERFSLILESASTNQTSMYLCASSSPRKRNTEAFFGQGTRLTVV.

The chain is built from TRBV19 and TRBJ2-7, with TRBD1 identical over 8 bases. After removal of 8 bases from V and 2 bases from J, the junction contained 17 bases not matched to a gene. Per germline, CDR1 LNHDA and CDR2 SQIVND (reference sequence). The CDR3 has 17 amino acids. Written as DNA, the CDR3 is TGTGCCAGTGCACCCCGAGGACAGGGTATAAATCCCTACGAGCAGTACTTC. This translates into CASAPRGQGINPYEQYF.

The V gene is TRBV10-3, the J gene TRBJ2-3, with a possible D match to TRBD1 (6 bases). The length of the CDR3 is 14 residues. V lost 8 bases to trimming and J lost 2 bases, with 14 bases between them. The germline gives CDR1 ENHRY, CDR2 SYGVKD. This chain's CDR3 is CAIRPRDNTDTQYF. In nucleotides, the CDR3 is TGTGCCATCCGACCCCGGGACAACACAGATACGCAGTATTTT.

This clone was detected once. The V and J genes are TRBV28 and TRBJ2-1; TRBD1 agrees at 7 bases. With 5 bases clipped from V and 5 bases from J, the junction kept 6 bases outside the gene matches. Germline CDR1 is MDHEN and CDR2 is SYDVKM. This CDR3 is 14 amino acids long. CDR3 DNA sequence: TGTGCCAGCAGTGGGTGGACAGGAAACAATGAGCAGTTCTTC. Translation: CASSGWTGNNEQFF.

The gene calls are TRBV6-4 and TRBJ2-3; TRBD2 matches 8 bases. CDR1 and CDR2 from the germline V gene are MRHNA and SNTAGT. This CDR3 is 15 amino acids long. The J segment lost 1 base and the V segment lost 0 bases, leaving 0 bases of the junction unmatched. The CDR3 DNA follows: TGTGCCAGCAGTGACTCGCGGGGGGGCACAGATACGCAGTATTTT. This translates into CASSDSRGGTDTQYF.

This clone was observed many times. J is TRBJ1-6 and V is TRBV29-1; D is uncertain. CDR1 is SQVTM, CDR2 ANQGSEA, per germline. The CDR3 is 12 residues long. The V and J ends lost 4 bases and 5 bases respectively, with 6 bases between them. CDR3 protein: CSVAQNNSPLHF. The DNA for the CDR3 is TGCAGCGTTGCCCAGAATAATTCACCCCTCCACTTT.

The sample holds one count of this clone. This sequence joins TRBV27 and TRBJ1-6, with 9 bases identical to TRBD1. CDR1 is MNHEY and CDR2 is SMNVEV in the germline V gene (reference sequence). V lost 5 bases, J lost 10 bases, and 6 bases stayed unmatched. This CDR3 has 14 residues. DNA of the CDR3: TGTGCCAGCAGTCCCGGGACAGGGACGTCACCCCTCCACTTT. Its translation: CASSPGTGTSPLHF.

V and J are TRBV7-6 and TRBJ1-6; TRBD1 matches 9 bases. Unmatched junction bases numbered 2, after V lost 3 bases and J lost 8 bases. The CDR3 has 14 residues. CDR1 and CDR2 (germline): SGHVS, FNYEAQ. In DNA, the CDR3 is TGTGCCAGCAGCTTCGGGACAGGGTATTCACCCCTCCACTTT. Its protein product is CASSFGTGYSPLHF.

The genes are TRBV6-6 and TRBJ2-1; D gene unclear. Trimming stripped 4 bases from V and 12 bases from J, with 19 bases between. Per the germline V gene, CDR1 is MNHNY and CDR2 is SVGAGI (reference sequence). This CDR3 region has 14 residues. CDR3 region: CASSFETPASGQFF. CDR3 nucleotides: TGTGCCAGCAGTTTTGAGACCCCGGCCTCGGGGCAGTTCTTC.

Remarks on this clone: It may be a read error: a sequence one base away is much more abundant. This chain joins TRBV11-3 and TRBJ2-5; D uncertain. The CDR3 is made up of 13 amino acids. Germline V lookup: CDR1 SGHNT, CDR2 YENEEA. The V end was cut by 0 bases, the J end by 4 bases, with 6 bases between. CDR3 loop: CASSLEGRETQYF. CDR3 nucleotide sequence: TGTGCCAGCAGCTTAGAGGGCAGAGAGACCCAGTACTTC.